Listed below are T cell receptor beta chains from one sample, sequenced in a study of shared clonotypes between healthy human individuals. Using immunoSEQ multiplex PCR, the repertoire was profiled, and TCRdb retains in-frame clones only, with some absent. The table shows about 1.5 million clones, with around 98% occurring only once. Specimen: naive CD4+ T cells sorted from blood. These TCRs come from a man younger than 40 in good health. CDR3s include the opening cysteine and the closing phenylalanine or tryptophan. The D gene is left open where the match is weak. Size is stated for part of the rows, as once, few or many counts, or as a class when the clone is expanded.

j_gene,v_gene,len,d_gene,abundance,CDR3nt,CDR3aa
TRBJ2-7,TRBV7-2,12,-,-,TGTGCCAGCAGCTCGGACACATACGAGCAGTACTTC,CASSSDTYEQYF
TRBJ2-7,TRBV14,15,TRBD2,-,TGTGCCAGCAGCCCCTGGGCTAGCGGGAGCCTCGAGCAGTACTTC,CASSPWASGSLEQYF
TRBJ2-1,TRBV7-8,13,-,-,TGTGCCAGCAGCTCCAACCTCCAAAATGAGCAGTTCTTC,CASSSNLQNEQFF
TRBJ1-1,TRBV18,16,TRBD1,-,TGTGCCAGCTCACCCACTATAAGACAGGGTGTTCCTCGGGCTTTCTTT,CASSPTIRQGVPRAFF
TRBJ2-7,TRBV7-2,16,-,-,TGTGCCAGCAGCTCGGACAGACCTTATGTGTCCTACGAGCAGTACTTC,CASSSDRPYVSYEQYF
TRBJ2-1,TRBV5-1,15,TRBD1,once,TGCGCCAGCAGCCGTGCCGGGACAGGGGTGGATGAGCAGTTCTTC,CASSRAGTGVDEQFF
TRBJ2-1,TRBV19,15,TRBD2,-,TGTGCCAGTACCCTGGGGCGGGAGACCTACAATGAGCAGTTCTTC,CASTLGRETYNEQFF
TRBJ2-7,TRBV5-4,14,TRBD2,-,TGTGCCAGCACCCAACAGCGGGATGGGCGCGAGCAGTACTTC,CASTQQRDGREQYF
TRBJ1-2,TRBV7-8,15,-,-,TGTGCCAGCAGCTTTCGTCAGGGCTCTAACTATGGCTACACCTTC,CASSFRQGSNYGYTF
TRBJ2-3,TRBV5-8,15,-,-,TGTGCCAGCAGCTTGAATCGGCAGCCCACAGATACGCAGTATTTT,CASSLNRQPTDTQYF
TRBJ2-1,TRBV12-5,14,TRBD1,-,TGTGCTAGTGGTTTGGTACCGACAGGGGGTGAGCAGTTCTTC,CASGLVPTGGEQFF
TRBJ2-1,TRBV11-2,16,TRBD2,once,TGTGCCAGCAGCCTACAAGGGGTGTGGCGGGAGAATAAGCAGTTCTTC,CASSLQGVWRENKQFF
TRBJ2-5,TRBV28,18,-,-,TGTGCCAGCAGTCCCAGGGGGGCGGGAGTGAGAGGGCAAGAGACCCAGTACTTC,CASSPRGAGVRGQETQYF
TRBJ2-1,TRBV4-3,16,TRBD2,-,TGCGCCAGCAGCCAAAGTAGGGTAGCGGGGTCCGGGGAGCAGTTCTTC,CASSQSRVAGSGEQFF
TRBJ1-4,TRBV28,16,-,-,TGTGCCAGCAGCCCCCTCCCGGGAACCAGTAATGAAAAACTGTTTTTT,CASSPLPGTSNEKLFF
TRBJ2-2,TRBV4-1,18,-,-,TGCGCCAGCAGCCAAGCGGCCGCCCCCCCGGTCCTCGGTGGGGAGCTGTTTTTT,CASSQAAAPPVLGGELFF
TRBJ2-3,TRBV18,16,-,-,TGTGCCAGCTCTCAGACAGCGTGGTCGGGTACAGATACGCAGTATTTT,CASSQTAWSGTDTQYF
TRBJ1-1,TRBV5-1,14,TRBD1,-,TGCGCCAGCAGCTGGGACAGGGCGACCTTCTTTGCTTTCTTT,CASSWDRATFFAFF
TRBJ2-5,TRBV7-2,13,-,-,TGTGCCAGCAGTTCTAGCACTCAAGAGACCCAGTACTTC,CASSSSTQETQYF
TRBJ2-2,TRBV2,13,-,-,TGTGCCAGCAGCCCGGACGAGGTCGGGGAGCTGTTTTTT,CASSPDEVGELFF
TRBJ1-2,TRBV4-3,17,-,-,TGCGCCAGCAGCCAAGAAAGCAGAGGGGCCCTTAACTATGGCTACACCTTC,CASSQESRGALNYGYTF
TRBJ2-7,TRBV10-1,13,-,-,TGCGCCAGCAGTGAGTCGTTGGGCTACGAGCAGTACTTC,CASSESLGYEQYF
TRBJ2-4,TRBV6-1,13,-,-,TGTGCCGGGGGTCGGACGATTAGGGACATTCAGTACTTC,CAGGRTIRDIQYF
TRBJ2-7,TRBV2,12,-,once,TGTGCCAGCGGACTCTTATCCTACGAGCAGTACTTC,CASGLLSYEQYF
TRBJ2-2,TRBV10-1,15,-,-,TGCGCCAGCAGTGAGAACGGGCAGGTTGCCGGGGAGCTGTTTTTT,CASSENGQVAGELFF
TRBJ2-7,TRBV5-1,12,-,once,TGCGCCAGCAGCCTGCTCCCGGGGGAGCAGTACTTC,CASSLLPGEQYF
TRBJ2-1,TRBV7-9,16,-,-,TGTGCCAGCAGCTTAGCAACTAGCCCGGACTACAATGAGCAGTTCTTC,CASSLATSPDYNEQFF
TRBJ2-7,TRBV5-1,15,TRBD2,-,TGCGCCAGCAGCCCGGTTGCGGGAGGTACCTACGAGCAGTACTTC,CASSPVAGGTYEQYF
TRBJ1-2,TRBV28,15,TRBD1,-,TGTGCCAGCAGTTTTTTAAGGGGGCGCGTAAATGGCTACACCTTC,CASSFLRGRVNGYTF
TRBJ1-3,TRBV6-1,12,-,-,TGTGCCAGCACACTCCGGGGAAACACCATATATTTT,CASTLRGNTIYF
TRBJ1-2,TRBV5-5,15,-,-,TGTGCCAGCAGGGCCGGACAGCCACCTTCGGGTGGCTACACCTTC,CASRAGQPPSGGYTF
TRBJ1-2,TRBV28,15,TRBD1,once,TGTGCCAGCAGTTTAGTTCTTGGGACAGGGAGTGGCTACACCTTC,CASSLVLGTGSGYTF
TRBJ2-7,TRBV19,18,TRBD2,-,TGTGCCAGTAGAAGATTAGCGGGAGGTCGTTACCCTTCCTACGAGCAGTACTTC,CASRRLAGGRYPSYEQYF
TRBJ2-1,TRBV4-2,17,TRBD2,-,TGTGCCAGCAGCCAAGCGGGACTAGCTGATTCCTACAATGAGCAGTTCTTC,CASSQAGLADSYNEQFF
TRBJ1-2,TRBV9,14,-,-,TGTGCCAGCAGCGTAGTTGGGACACTCTATGGCTACACCTTC,CASSVVGTLYGYTF
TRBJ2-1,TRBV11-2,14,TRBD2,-,TGTGCCAGCAGCTCCCCGAGACTAGCGAATGAGCAGTTCTTC,CASSSPRLANEQFF
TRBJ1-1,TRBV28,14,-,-,TGTGCCAGCGTGGGGACACATGTGAACACTGAAGCTTTCTTT,CASVGTHVNTEAFF
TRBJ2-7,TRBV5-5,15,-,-,TGTGCCAGCAGCTTGGCCGGGACCGGCGGCTACGAGCAGTACTTC,CASSLAGTGGYEQYF